The 15 T cell receptor beta chains reported below all come from one sample, sequenced in a study of cytotoxic CD8 clonotypes in ibrutinib-treated CLL. Some clones are missing from TCRdb's copy, which holds only in-frame ones; the method was immunoSEQ multiplex PCR. Of fewer than 400,000 clones in the sample, roughly 71% were seen once. Sequencing was performed on PBMCs, taken after 36 months of ibrutinib treatment. The receptors derive from a human donor with chronic lymphocytic leukemia.

The J gene is TRBJ1-4, the V gene TRBV29-1, with D unclear. Germline assignment: CDR1 SQVTM and CDR2 ANQGSEA. V lost 4 bases to trimming and J lost 8 bases, with 17 bases between them. This CDR3 has 14 residues. CDR3: CSVVETGGGEKLFF. CDR3 bases: TGCAGCGTTGTGGAGACGGGCGGTGGGGAAAAACTGTTTTTT.

This clone was detected a few times. The genes are TRBV29-1 and TRBJ2-7; D perhaps matches TRBD1 (6 bases). The CDR3 sequence is 13 residues long. Germline V lookup: CDR1 SQVTM, CDR2 ANQGSEA. Trimming stripped 3 bases from V and 12 bases from J, with 21 bases between. The CDR3 DNA sequence: TGCAGCGTTGAGGGAATTGGGCAGGGGAGAAGGTACTTC. Its protein product is CSVEGIGQGRRYF.

This chain connects TRBV27 to TRBJ1-5; D gene unclear. This CDR3 has 17 amino acids. The germline gives CDR1 MNHEY, CDR2 SMNVEV (reference sequence). Trimming removed 3 bases at V and 0 bases at J, with 15 bases between. This CDR3 is CASSFREAELSNQPQHF. The CDR3 coding sequence is TGTGCCAGCAGTTTCAGAGAGGCAGAACTTAGCAATCAGCCCCAGCATTTT.

V gene TRBV29-1 combines with J gene TRBJ1-2; TRBD1 might be the D (6 bases). V was trimmed by 0 bases and J by 8 bases, leaving 13 bases between them. Germline CDR1 SQVTM, CDR2 ANQGSEA. The CDR3 contains 13 residues. The CDR3 DNA is TGCAGCGTTGAAGATGCAGGGGATCGCGGCTACACCTTC. Translation: CSVEDAGDRGYTF.

The chain has TRBV7-2 and TRBJ2-7; D is unclear. Germline lookup yields CDR1 SGHTA and CDR2 FQGNSA. This CDR3 has 11 residues. Trimming removed 6 bases at V and 7 bases at J, with 10 bases between. CDR3 region: CASSGGQEQYF. Written as DNA, the CDR3 is TGTGCCAGCAGTGGTGGTCAGGAGCAGTACTTC.

The chain joins TRBV7-2 to TRBJ1-2; perhaps TRBD1 as D (5 bases). The germline gives CDR1 SGHTA, CDR2 FQGNSA. V lost 0 bases and J lost 6, with 11 bases in between. CDR3 length equals 14 residues. The CDR3 region is CASSLAPGMNGYTF. The CDR3 nucleotides read TGTGCCAGCAGCTTAGCTCCAGGGATGAATGGCTACACCTTC.

V gene TRBV7-2 combines with J gene TRBJ2-2; possibly TRBD1 for D (5 bases). Trimming stripped 5 bases from V and 2 bases from J, with 12 bases between. This CDR3 region has 15 residues. Germline V gene sequence: CDR1 SGHTA, CDR2 FQGNSA. The CDR3 protein is CASSMRGANTGELFF. The CDR3, as DNA: TGTGCCAGCAGCATGCGTGGGGCCAACACCGGGGAGCTGTTTTTT.

The V call is TRBV5-5, the J call TRBJ1-4; 7 bases agree with TRBD1. The ends lost 4 bases at V and 5 bases at J; junction bases unmatched: 8. The germline V gene encodes CDR1 SGHKS and CDR2 YYEKEE (reference sequence). This CDR3 has 15 residues. CDR3 nucleotides: TGTGCCAGCAGCACTGGGGACAGCCTAAATGAAAAACTGTTTTTT. Protein: CASSTGDSLNEKLFF.

The rearrangement joins TRBV6-5 to TRBJ2-7; D is perhaps TRBD2 (5 bases). V was trimmed by 2 bases and J by 4 bases, leaving 9 bases between them. The germline V gene encodes CDR1 MNHEY and CDR2 SVGAGI. This CDR3 is built from 13 residues. CDR3 loop: CASSYLRGYEQYF. In nucleotides, the CDR3 is TGTGCCAGCAGTTACCTCCGGGGTTACGAGCAGTACTTC.

The chain uses TRBV7-3 and TRBJ2-1, with 10 bases fitting TRBD2. CDR1 and CDR2 (germline): SGHTA, FQGTGA. V trimming: 1 base; J trimming: 8 bases; junction bases outside the gene matches: 2. The length of the CDR3 is 14 residues. DNA for the CDR3: TGTGCCAGCAGCTTAAGACTAGCGGGTTATGAGCAGTTCTTC. Protein sequence: CASSLRLAGYEQFF.

The chain combines TRBV5-1 with TRBJ1-1; 9 bases fit TRBD1. The CDR3 loop spans 15 amino acids. Losses at the gene ends were 4 bases for V and 1 base for J; bases not matched to a gene: 5. Germline values: CDR1 SGHRS, CDR2 YFSETQ. The CDR3 sequence is CASSPGQGKNTEAFF. CDR3 bases: TGCGCCAGCAGCCCCGGACAGGGGAAGAACACTGAAGCTTTCTTT.

The chain uses TRBV7-2 and TRBJ2-7, with a possible D match to TRBD2 (5 bases). CDR3 length: 14 amino acids. The V gene lost 5 bases and the J gene lost 2 bases, with 13 bases spanning the gap. Germline CDR1 is SGHTA and CDR2 is FQGNSA. CDR3 loop: CASSLIGLTYEQYF. In DNA, the CDR3 is TGTGCCAGCAGCCTCATCGGACTGACCTACGAGCAGTACTTC.

The V and J genes are TRBV4-3 and TRBJ2-5, with D unclear. This CDR3 comprises 15 residues. Germline lookup yields CDR1 LGHNA and CDR2 YSLEER. Deletions cut 6 bases from V and 3 bases from J, with 17 bases between. The CDR3 here is CASSEDPGWEETQYF. The CDR3 DNA reads as TGCGCCAGCAGTGAAGACCCTGGTTGGGAAGAGACCCAGTACTTC.

The rearrangement uses TRBV29-1 and TRBJ2-7, with D uncertain. The CDR3 contains 12 residues. Trimming took 6 bases from V and 3 from J, leaving 12 bases between them. Per the germline V gene, CDR1 is SQVTM and CDR2 is ANQGSEA. The CDR3 is CSVVRDDYEQYF. CDR3 DNA: TGCAGCGTAGTCAGAGACGACTACGAGCAGTACTTC.

This rearrangement joins TRBV6-5 to TRBJ1-2, with 9 bases identical to TRBD1. The CDR3 length is 15 residues. The V gene's germline CDR1 is MNHEY and CDR2 SVGAGI. V gave up 3 bases and J gave up 7 bases; unmatched junction bases: 9. CDR3 in amino acids: CASSYLQGAAIGYTF. The CDR3 DNA is TGTGCCAGCAGTTATCTACAGGGGGCAGCGATTGGCTACACCTTC.